This T cell receptor beta chain was observed in a study of blood T cell repertoires in COVID-19. Study summary: The United States, Italy and Spain provided the acute and convalescent COVID-19 samples. The cDNA or gDNA used as material had been derived from T cells, B-cell-depleted T cells, or PBMCs.

There are 14 residues in the CDR3. V lost 2 bases and J lost 3, with 8 bases in between. Looked up from germline, CDR1 is SGHKS and CDR2 is YYEKEE (reference sequence). This clone has only a few counts. In the authors' workflow: Cell counts per sample came from amplifying reference gene primers. Profiled with immunoSEQ multiplex PCR; TCRdb holds only in-frame clones, not every one. V, J and clone size were drawn from that table, and D and trimming were deduced from the DNA. The sample lists tens of thousands of clones, about 80% occurring once. Sequencing input: peripheral blood. The source of this sequence is a woman between 70 and 85 years old with acute or convalescent COVID-19. V is TRBV5-5 and J is TRBJ2-2, with TRBD1 as a possible D gene (5 bases). CDR3 sequence (DNA): TGTGCCAGCAGCTTCCGGACATACACCGGGGAGCTGTTTTTT. It codes for CASSFRTYTGELFF.